This entry lists 21 T cell receptor beta chains sequenced from one sample in a study of identical twins (dated by TCRdb to 2015 to 2016). Library preparation employed 5' RACE. Sequencer: Illumina HiSeq 2000. TCRdb reworked the public reads: Q25 trimming with fastp, MiXCR clone assembly, productive beta chains retained. Rows are combined by CDR3 protein, so each entry shows the most common genes and DNA. Within this sample are 1.5 million to 2 million distinct CDR3 sequences, with around 33% of them counted one time only. The top ten hold about 0.27% of the sample. The material sequenced was cord blood. The receptors shown here come from a newborn girl in good health.

The sample holds many counts of this clonotype. The CDR3, as DNA: TGCGCCAGCAGCTCCGGGACTAGCGTCTACGAGCAGTACTTC. Translated: CASSSGTSVYEQYF. The rearrangement joins TRBV5-1 to TRBJ2-7; 10 bases align to TRBD2. The length of the CDR3 is 14 residues. CDR1 and CDR2 (germline): SGHRS, YFSETQ. J was trimmed by 3 bases and V by 3 bases; bases with no gene match: 3.

The V and J genes are TRBV4-2 and TRBJ1-1; possible D gene TRBD1, 5 bases. Deletions cut 1 base from V and 4 bases from J, with 13 bases between. The CDR3 is 15 amino acids. Germline V gene sequence: CDR1 LGHNA, CDR2 YNFKEQ. The CDR3 DNA is TGTGCCAGCAGCCAAGTCCCGGGACTGCCCACTGAAGCTTTCTTT. Its protein is CASSQVPGLPTEAFF.

This clonotype was detected once. Being one base from a much bigger clone, this may be a read error. This sequence joins TRBV29-1 and TRBJ1-2; D remains ambiguous. V lost 6 bases to trimming and J lost 2 bases, with 19 bases between them. Per the germline V gene, CDR1 is SQVTM and CDR2 is ANQGSEA. The CDR3 loop spans 15 amino acids. In nucleotides, the CDR3 is TGCAGCGTCCATGGCGCAAAGCGCCAGAACTATGGCTACACCTTC. It codes for CSVHGAKRQNYGYTF.

This clonotype turned up a few times. The chain has TRBV4-2 and TRBJ1-5, with a possible D match to TRBD1 (5 bases). The CDR3 covers 15 residues. V lost 4 bases and J lost 6, with 16 bases in between. From germline, CDR1 is LGHNA and CDR2 YNFKEQ. The CDR3 bases are TGTGCCAGCAGCCTCATGAAGGAGGGACCTCAGCCCCAGCATTTT. Amino acid sequence: CASSLMKEGPQPQHF.

The chain couples TRBV7-9 to TRBJ1-1, with unresolved D. Per germline, CDR1 SEHNR and CDR2 FQNEAQ (reference sequence). The CDR3 consists of 11 residues. Deletions cut 7 bases from V and 5 bases from J, with 8 bases between. DNA of the CDR3: TGTGCCAGCACCAAAGGGACTGAAGCTTTCTTT. Its translation is CASTKGTEAFF.

The table lists this clonotype with a few counts. This sequence joins TRBV27 and TRBJ2-1, with TRBD2 as a possible D gene (6 bases). V gave up 5 bases and J gave up 7 bases, with 12 bases separating them. Germline V gene data show CDR1 as MNHEY and CDR2 as SMNVEV (reference sequence). The CDR3 consists of 13 residues. The CDR3 loop is CASSLQAGNEQFF. As DNA, the CDR3 is TGTGCCAGCAGTCTACAGGCGGGGAATGAGCAGTTCTTC.

The chain combines TRBV27 with TRBJ1-2; possibly TRBD1 for D (6 bases). With 3 bases removed from V and 1 base from J, the gap between germline ends came to 12 bases. The CDR3 covers 15 residues. The germline CDR1 and CDR2 sequences are MNHEY and SMNVEV (reference sequence). The CDR3 nucleotides are TGTGCCAGCAGTTTTGGTACAGGGAATAACTATGGCTACACCTTC. Translation: CASSFGTGNNYGYTF.

The chain joins TRBV18 to TRBJ2-7; 7 bases agree with TRBD1. The V and J ends lost 4 bases and 2 bases, in that order; junction bases with no gene match: 5. CDR3 size: 14 residues. Germline lookup yields CDR1 KGHSH and CDR2 LQKENI. DNA for the CDR3: TGTGCCAGCTCACGGACAGGCAAAACCTACGAGCAGTACTTC. Translating gives CASSRTGKTYEQYF.

This clonotype was detected only a few times. The V gene is TRBV2, the J gene TRBJ2-1; 10 nucleotides agree with TRBD2. The CDR3 sequence is 16 residues long. The germline V gene has CDR1 SNHLY and CDR2 FYNNEI. V was clipped by 1 base and J by 3 bases; unmatched bases: 3. The CDR3 protein is CASSEGRTSGYNEQFF. The CDR3 nucleotides are TGTGCCAGCAGTGAAGGGAGGACTAGCGGCTACAATGAGCAGTTCTTC.

This clonotype showed up just a few times. The rearrangement joins TRBV5-1 to TRBJ2-1, with TRBD2 identical over 7 bases. Trimming cost V 6 bases and J 4 bases; bases outside gene matches: 7. The CDR3 sequence is 14 residues long. In germline, CDR1 is SGHRS, CDR2 YFSETQ. The chain's CDR3 is CASNTGGRYNEQFF. Written as DNA, the CDR3 is TGCGCCAGCAACACGGGCGGGAGATACAATGAGCAGTTCTTC.

The rearrangement joins TRBV5-6 to TRBJ1-1, with unresolved D. Germline V lookup: CDR1 SGHDT, CDR2 YYEEEE. CDR3 length equals 11 residues. With 7 bases removed from V and 7 bases from J, the gap between germline ends came to 11 bases. The CDR3 spells CASELGYEAFF. In nucleotides, the CDR3 is TGTGCCAGCGAACTCGGGTATGAAGCTTTCTTT.

This clonotype was found a few times. The chain combines TRBV5-1 with TRBJ2-5, with 10 nucleotides matching TRBD1. V lost 7 bases, J lost 5 bases, and 8 bases stayed unmatched. The CDR3 consists of 14 residues. Germline-derived CDR1 and CDR2 are SGHRS and YFSETQ. The CDR3 DNA sequence: TGCGCCAGCGAAGGGGACAGGGGATTTGAGACCCAGTACTTC. Protein: CASEGDRGFETQYF.

A few counts support this clonotype. The chain links TRBV5-5 to TRBJ1-5; D unclear. Germline V gene data show CDR1 as SGHKS and CDR2 as YYEKEE (reference sequence). The CDR3 contains 14 residues. The V gene lost 4 bases and the J gene lost 3 bases, with 11 bases spanning the gap. CDR3 in amino acids: CASSLLWVNQPQHF. The CDR3 region has the DNA TGTGCCAGCAGCCTACTATGGGTCAATCAGCCCCAGCATTTT.

The table lists this clonotype with many counts. The chain combines TRBV29-1 with TRBJ2-1; 7 bases are a match to TRBD2. The V segment lost 7 bases and the J segment 7 bases; nucleotides outside the gene matches: 10. Germline-derived CDR1 and CDR2 are SQVTM and ANQGSEA. The CDR3 spans 13 residues. The DNA for the CDR3 is TGCAGCGCCGTTATCGGGAGGATGAATGAGCAGTTCTTC. Amino acid sequence: CSAVIGRMNEQFF.

This clonotype has just a few counts. CDR3 nucleotides: TGTGCCAGTGGACCCGGACTCAACTATGGCTACACCTTC. It is translated as CASGPGLNYGYTF. The chain is built from TRBV19 and TRBJ1-2; no reliable D call. The CDR3 sequence is 13 residues long. V was trimmed by 8 bases and J by 2 bases, leaving 12 bases between them. CDR1 is LNHDA and CDR2 is SQIVND in the germline V gene (reference sequence).

The chain has TRBV6-4 and TRBJ1-2; no reliable D call. V was clipped by 7 bases and J by 3 bases, with 9 bases between them. The CDR3 covers 12 residues. CDR1 MRHNA and CDR2 SNTAGT come from the germline V gene. The CDR3 spells CASKGSHYGYTF. The CDR3 DNA is TGTGCCAGCAAAGGGTCCCACTATGGCTACACCTTC.

This clonotype was detected many times. The V and J genes are TRBV6-6 and TRBJ2-1; 8 bases map to TRBD2. The CDR3 runs 14 residues. Germline V gene data show CDR1 as MNHNY and CDR2 as SVGAGI (reference sequence). The V gene end was trimmed by 10 bases and the J gene end by 2 bases; junction bases not matched to a gene: 7. The CDR3 DNA reads as TGTGCCATCGCGGGAGGAGCAACCTACAATGAGCAGTTCTTC. This sequence encodes CAIAGGATYNEQFF.

The J gene is TRBJ2-3, the V gene TRBV5-1; 10 nucleotides line up with TRBD1. The CDR3 consists of 16 residues. CDR1 and CDR2 (germline): SGHRS, YFSETQ. V trimming: 4 bases; J trimming: 2 bases; junction bases outside the gene matches: 7. The CDR3 DNA follows: TGCGCCAGCAGCCTGGGACAGGGGTACTTCACAGATACGCAGTATTTT. It specifies CASSLGQGYFTDTQYF.

This clonotype was counted ten times or more. The chain combines TRBV4-1 with TRBJ2-7; D is uncertain. The CDR3 contains 12 residues. The V gene's germline CDR1 is MGHRA and CDR2 YSYEKL. Trimming pared 3 bases from V and 3 bases from J, leaving 6 bases between. CDR3 region: CASSQDVYEQYF. The CDR3 bases are TGCGCCAGCAGCCAGGACGTCTACGAGCAGTACTTC.

A few counts support this clonotype. The rearrangement links TRBV7-2 to TRBJ2-1; D unclear. The CDR3 sequence is 13 residues long. Trimming cost V 1 base and J 9 bases, with 10 bases left between them. CDR1 SGHTA and CDR2 FQGNSA come from the germline V gene. Here the CDR3 reads CASSLDPGFEQFF. CDR3 nucleotides: TGTGCCAGCAGCTTAGACCCGGGCTTTGAGCAGTTCTTC. The full variable domain, completed using reference TRBV7-2 and TRBJ2-1, is GAGVSQSPSNKVTEKGKDVELRCDPISGHTALYWYRQSLGQGLEFLIYFQGNSAPDKSGLPSDRFSAERTGGSVSTLTIQRTQQEDSAVYLCASSLDPGFEQFFGPGTRLTVL.

This clonotype was seen more than once but under ten times. The chain employs TRBV20-1 and TRBJ1-5, with 7 nucleotides matching TRBD1. The CDR3 runs 13 residues. The V gene end was trimmed by 6 bases and the J gene end by 5 bases; junction bases not matched to a gene: 7. CDR1 and CDR2 (germline): DFQATT, SNEGSKA (reference sequence). DNA for the CDR3: TGCAGTGCACAACAGGGGCTGGATCAGCCCCAGCATTTT. It codes for CSAQQGLDQPQHF.